The 2 T cell receptor beta chains below come from one sample, sequenced in a study of T-cell memory formation after mild COVID-19. TCRdb processed the 5' RACE reads anew with MiXCR; each CDR3 protein has one entry. The table lists approximately 290,000 distinct CDR3 sequences, over 7% of them singletons, with 20% to 25% in the top ten. The specimen sequenced was PBMCs or a T cell subset sorted from them (not recorded which). These receptor sequences come from a man aged 18 to 29 who had mild COVID-19 (a few samples of this study predate the infection). Cell type and time point are not known.

This clonotype was seen many times. The rearrangement uses TRBV4-2 and TRBJ1-2, with 8 bases that match TRBD1. The V gene's germline CDR1 is LGHNA and CDR2 YNFKEQ. The CDR3 is 14 residues long. V was pared by 1 base and J by 8 bases, with 6 bases of the junction left unmatched. The CDR3: CASSQGRGLGGYTF. The CDR3 DNA follows: TGTGCCAGCAGCCAAGGCAGGGGGCTTGGGGGCTACACCTTC.

The genes are TRBV30 and TRBJ1-1; TRBD1 aligns across 8 bases. Germline CDR1 and CDR2: GTSNPN and SVGIG (reference sequence). V trimming: 0 bases; J trimming: 1 base; junction bases outside the gene matches: 1. This CDR3 has 14 amino acids. CDR3: CAWSVDRGNTEAFF. The CDR3 bases are TGTGCCTGGAGTGTAGACAGGGGGAACACTGAAGCTTTCTTT.